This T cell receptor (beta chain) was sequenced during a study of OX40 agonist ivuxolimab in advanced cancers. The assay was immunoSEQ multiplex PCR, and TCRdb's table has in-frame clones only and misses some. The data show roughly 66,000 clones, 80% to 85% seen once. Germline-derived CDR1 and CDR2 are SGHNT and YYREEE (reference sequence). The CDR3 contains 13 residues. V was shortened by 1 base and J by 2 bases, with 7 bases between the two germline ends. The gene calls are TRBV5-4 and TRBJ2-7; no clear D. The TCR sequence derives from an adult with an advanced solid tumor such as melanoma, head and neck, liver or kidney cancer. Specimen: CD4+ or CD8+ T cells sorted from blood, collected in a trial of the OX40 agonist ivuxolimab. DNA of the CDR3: TGTGCCAGCAGCTTGCGAGGAACCTACGAGCAGTACTTC. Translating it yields CASSLRGTYEQYF.